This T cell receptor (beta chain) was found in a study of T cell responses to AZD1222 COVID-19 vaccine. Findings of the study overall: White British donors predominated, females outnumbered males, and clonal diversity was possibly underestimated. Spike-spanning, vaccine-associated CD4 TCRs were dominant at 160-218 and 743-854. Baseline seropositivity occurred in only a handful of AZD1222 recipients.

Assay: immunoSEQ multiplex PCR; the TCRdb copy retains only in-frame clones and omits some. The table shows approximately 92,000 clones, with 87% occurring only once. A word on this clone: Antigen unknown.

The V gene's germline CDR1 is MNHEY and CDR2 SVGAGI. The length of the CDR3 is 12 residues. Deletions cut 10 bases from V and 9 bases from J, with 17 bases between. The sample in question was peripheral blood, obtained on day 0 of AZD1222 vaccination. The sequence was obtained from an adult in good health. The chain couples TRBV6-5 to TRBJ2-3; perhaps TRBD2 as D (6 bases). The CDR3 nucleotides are TGTGCCACCCTGACGGGAGTCGGGACGCAGTATTTT. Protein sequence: CATLTGVGTQYF.